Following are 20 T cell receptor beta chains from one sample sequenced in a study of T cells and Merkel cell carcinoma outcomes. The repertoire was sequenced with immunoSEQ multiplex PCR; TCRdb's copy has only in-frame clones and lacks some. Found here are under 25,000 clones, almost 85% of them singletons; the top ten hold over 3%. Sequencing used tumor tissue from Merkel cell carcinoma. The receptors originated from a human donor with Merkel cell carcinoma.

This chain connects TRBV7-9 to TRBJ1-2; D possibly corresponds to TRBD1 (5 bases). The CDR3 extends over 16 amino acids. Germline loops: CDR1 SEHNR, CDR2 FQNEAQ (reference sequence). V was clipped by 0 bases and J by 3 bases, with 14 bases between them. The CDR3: CASSLARGVSHYGYTF. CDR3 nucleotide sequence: TGTGCCAGCAGCTTAGCGCGGGGGGTCTCGCACTATGGCTACACCTTC.

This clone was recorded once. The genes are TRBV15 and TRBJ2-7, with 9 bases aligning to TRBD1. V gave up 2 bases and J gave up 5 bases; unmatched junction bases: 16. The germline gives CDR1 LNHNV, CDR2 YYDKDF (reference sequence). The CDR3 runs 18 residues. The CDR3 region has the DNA TGTGCCACCAGCAGACAAAATTGGACAGGGGCTTTTTACGACGAGCAGTACTTC. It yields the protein CATSRQNWTGAFYDEQYF.

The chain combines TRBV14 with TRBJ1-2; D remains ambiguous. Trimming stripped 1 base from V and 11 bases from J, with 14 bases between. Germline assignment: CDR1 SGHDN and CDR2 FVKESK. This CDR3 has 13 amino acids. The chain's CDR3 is CASSQAPEIRYTF. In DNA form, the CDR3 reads TGTGCCAGCAGCCAAGCCCCCGAGATCAGGTACACCTTC.

CDR3 residues: CASSGGFYTGGYTF. CDR3 coding DNA: TGTGCCAGCAGTGGAGGGTTCTATACGGGCGGCTACACCTTC. The rearrangement uses TRBV2 and TRBJ1-2; D remains unclear. The germline CDR1 and CDR2 sequences are SNHLY and FYNNEI. The CDR3 is made up of 14 amino acids. V was pared by 4 bases and J by 8 bases, with 17 bases between.

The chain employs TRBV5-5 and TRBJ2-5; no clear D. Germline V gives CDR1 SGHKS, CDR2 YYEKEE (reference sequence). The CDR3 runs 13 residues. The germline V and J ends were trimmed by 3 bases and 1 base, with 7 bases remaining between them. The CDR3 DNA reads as TGTGCCAGCAGCTCCCCGACCCAAGAGACCCAGTACTTC. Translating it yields CASSSPTQETQYF. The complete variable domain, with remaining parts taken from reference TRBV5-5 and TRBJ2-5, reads DAGVTQSPTHLIKTRGQQVTLRCSPISGHKSVSWYQQVLGQGPQFIFQYYEKEERGRGNFPDRFSARQFPNYSSELNVNALLLGDSALYLCASSSPTQETQYFGPGTRLLVL.

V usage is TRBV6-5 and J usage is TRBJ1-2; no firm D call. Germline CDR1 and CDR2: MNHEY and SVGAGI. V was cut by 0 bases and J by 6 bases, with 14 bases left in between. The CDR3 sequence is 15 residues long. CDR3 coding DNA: TGTGCCAGCAGTTACTCGAGAGGGCCTTCGGATGGCTACACCTTC. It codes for CASSYSRGPSDGYTF.

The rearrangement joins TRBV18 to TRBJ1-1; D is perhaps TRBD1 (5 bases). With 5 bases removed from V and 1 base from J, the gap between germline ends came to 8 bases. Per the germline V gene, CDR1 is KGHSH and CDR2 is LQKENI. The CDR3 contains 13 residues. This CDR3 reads CASSSGQNTEAFF. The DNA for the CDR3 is TGTGCCAGCTCATCCGGACAGAACACTGAAGCTTTCTTT.

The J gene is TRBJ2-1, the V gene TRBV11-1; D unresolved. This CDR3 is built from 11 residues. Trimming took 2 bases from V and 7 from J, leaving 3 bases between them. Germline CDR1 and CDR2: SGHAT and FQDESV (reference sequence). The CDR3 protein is CASSLINEQFF. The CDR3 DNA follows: TGTGCCAGCAGCTTAATAAATGAGCAGTTCTTC.

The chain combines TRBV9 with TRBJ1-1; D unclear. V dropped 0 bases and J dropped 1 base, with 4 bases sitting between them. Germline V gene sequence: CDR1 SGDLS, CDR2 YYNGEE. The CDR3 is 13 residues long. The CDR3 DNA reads TGTGCCAGCAGCGTAGCATGGAACACTGAAGCTTTCTTT. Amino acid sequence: CASSVAWNTEAFF.

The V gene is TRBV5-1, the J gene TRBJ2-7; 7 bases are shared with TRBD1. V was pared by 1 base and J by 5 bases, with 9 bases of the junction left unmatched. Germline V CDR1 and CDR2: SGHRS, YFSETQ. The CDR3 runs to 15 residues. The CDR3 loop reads CASSLIGGKIDEQYF. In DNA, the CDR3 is TGCGCCAGCAGCTTGATAGGGGGCAAGATTGACGAGCAGTACTTC.

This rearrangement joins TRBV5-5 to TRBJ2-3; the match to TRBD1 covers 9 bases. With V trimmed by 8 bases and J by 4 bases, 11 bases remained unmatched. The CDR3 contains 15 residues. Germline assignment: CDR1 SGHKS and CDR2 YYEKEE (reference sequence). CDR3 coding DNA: TGTGCCAGTTCCCACCCGGGACAGGGTCCAGATACGCAGTATTTT. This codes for CASSHPGQGPDTQYF. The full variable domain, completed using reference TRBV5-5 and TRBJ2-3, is DAGVTQSPTHLIKTRGQQVTLRCSPISGHKSVSWYQQVLGQGPQFIFQYYEKEERGRGNFPDRFSARQFPNYSSELNVNALLLGDSALYLCASSHPGQGPDTQYFGPGTRLTVL.

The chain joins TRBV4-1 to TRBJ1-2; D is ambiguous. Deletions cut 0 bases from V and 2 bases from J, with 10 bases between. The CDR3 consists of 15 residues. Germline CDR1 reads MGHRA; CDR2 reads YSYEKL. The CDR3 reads CASSQERAINYGYTF. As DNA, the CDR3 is TGCGCCAGCAGCCAAGAACGGGCCATAAACTATGGCTACACCTTC.

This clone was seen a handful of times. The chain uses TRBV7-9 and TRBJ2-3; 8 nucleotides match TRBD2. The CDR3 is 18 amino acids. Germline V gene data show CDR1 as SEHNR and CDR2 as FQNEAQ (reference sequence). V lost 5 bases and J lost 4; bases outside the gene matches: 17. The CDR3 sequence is CASSKRGFGTSWPDTQYF. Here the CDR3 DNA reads TGTGCCAGCAGCAAGAGGGGGTTCGGGACTAGTTGGCCAGATACGCAGTATTTT.

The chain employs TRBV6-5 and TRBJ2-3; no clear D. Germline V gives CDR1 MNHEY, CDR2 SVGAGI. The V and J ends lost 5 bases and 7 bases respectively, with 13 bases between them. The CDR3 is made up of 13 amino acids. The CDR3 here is CASSPLHLHTQYF. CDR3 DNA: TGTGCCAGCAGTCCACTCCACCTCCATACGCAGTATTTT.

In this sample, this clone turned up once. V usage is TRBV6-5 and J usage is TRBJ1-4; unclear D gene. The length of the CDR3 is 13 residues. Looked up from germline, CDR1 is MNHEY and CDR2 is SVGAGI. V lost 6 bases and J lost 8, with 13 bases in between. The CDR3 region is CASRQYRREKLFF. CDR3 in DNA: TGTGCCAGCAGGCAGTATAGACGGGAAAAACTGTTTTTT.

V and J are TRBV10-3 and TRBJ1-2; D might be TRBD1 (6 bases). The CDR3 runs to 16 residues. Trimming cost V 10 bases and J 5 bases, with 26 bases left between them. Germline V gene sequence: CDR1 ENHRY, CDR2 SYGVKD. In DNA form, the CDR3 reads TGTGCCACCCGGCCAACTCAGGGGTTTCTCTATTATGGCTACACCTTC. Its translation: CATRPTQGFLYYGYTF.

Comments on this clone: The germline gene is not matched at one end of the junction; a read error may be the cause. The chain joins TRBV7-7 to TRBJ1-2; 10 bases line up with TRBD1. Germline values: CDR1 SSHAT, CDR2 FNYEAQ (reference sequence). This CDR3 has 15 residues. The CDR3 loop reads CASSLGGTGAYGYTF. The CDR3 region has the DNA TGTGCTAGCAGCTTAGGGGGGACAGGGGCTTATGGCTACACCTTC.

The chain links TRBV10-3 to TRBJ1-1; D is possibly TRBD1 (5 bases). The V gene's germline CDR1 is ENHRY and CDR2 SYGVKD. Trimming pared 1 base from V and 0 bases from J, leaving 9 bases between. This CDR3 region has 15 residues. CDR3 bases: TGTGCCATCAGTGAGTGGGGCGGAATGAACACTGAAGCTTTCTTT. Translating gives CAISEWGGMNTEAFF.

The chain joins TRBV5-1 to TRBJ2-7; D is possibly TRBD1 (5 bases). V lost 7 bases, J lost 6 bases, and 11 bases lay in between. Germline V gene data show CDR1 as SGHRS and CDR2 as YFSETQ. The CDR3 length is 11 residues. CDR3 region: CASSREGEQYF. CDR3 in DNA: TGCGCCAGCTCCAGGGAAGGCGAGCAGTACTTC.

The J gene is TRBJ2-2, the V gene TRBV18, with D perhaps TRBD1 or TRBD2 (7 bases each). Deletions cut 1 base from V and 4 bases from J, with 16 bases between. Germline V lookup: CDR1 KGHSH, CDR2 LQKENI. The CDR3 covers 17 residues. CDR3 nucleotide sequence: TGTGCCAGCTCACCACTCCCTGTCAGGGGGGGCACCGGGGAGCTGTTTTTT. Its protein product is CASSPLPVRGGTGELFF.